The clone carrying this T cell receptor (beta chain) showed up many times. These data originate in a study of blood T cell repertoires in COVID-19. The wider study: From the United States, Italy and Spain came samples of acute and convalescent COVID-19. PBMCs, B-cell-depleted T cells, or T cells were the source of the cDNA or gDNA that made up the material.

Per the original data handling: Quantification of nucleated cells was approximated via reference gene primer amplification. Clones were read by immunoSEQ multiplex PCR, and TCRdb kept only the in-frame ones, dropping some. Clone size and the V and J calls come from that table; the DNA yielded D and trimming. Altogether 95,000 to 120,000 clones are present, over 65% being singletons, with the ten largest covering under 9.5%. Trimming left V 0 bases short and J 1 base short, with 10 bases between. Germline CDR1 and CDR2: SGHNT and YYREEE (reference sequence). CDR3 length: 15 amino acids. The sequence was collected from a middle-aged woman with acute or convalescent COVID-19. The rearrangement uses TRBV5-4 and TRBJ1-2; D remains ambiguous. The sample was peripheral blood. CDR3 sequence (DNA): TGTGCCAGCAGCTTGGCCTCGCGGAGTAACTATGGCTACACCTTC. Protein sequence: CASSLASRSNYGYTF.